Detailed here is one TCR beta chain. This sample stems from a study of regulatory T cells in long-lasting Graves disease. Study details: The antithyroid drugs taken by newly diagnosed Graves' patients had been used for under 3 months.

The time point denotes: newly diagnosed GD, antithyroid drugs for less than 3 months. The authors made the TCR library using RNA they extracted from PBMCs. V lost 0 bases to trimming and J lost 0 bases, with 12 bases between them. The CDR3 consists of 16 residues. Germline CDR1 reads MGHRA; CDR2 reads YSYEKL. Sequencing libraries for TCR beta were prepared with iRepertoire HTBI primers and Arm-PCR of CDR3 regions. TCRdb analysed the multiplex PCR reads with MiXCR anew, one entry per CDR3 protein. Counted here are 450,000 to 600,000 distinct CDR3 sequences, 15% to 20% occurring once; the ten biggest clones make up 12%. The data also belong to a second study, concerning T cells in Graves' hyperthyroidism and ophthalmopathy. From that second work: No ophthalmopathy progression within 18 months constituted stable Graves' hyperthyroidism. Diagnosis of hyperthyroidism was new in patients aged 18 to 65, and its duration was under 2 months. Ophthalmopathy cases were set apart from stable hyperthyroidism by a 13 V-J model.

The TCR sequence derives from a middle-aged man with Graves disease. The chain joins TRBV4-1 to TRBJ2-7; TRBD2 is a possible D gene (5 bases). The sample was peripheral blood mononuclear cells (PBMCs), taken at new diagnosis, from a patient treated with antithyroid drugs. This CDR3 reads CASSQDLEESSYEQYF. The CDR3, as DNA: TGCGCCAGCAGCCAAGATCTGGAGGAAAGCTCCTACGAGCAGTACTTC.